This TCR beta chain was profiled in a study of PD-L1 blockade in urothelial cancer. Whole-study context: It was at 3 weeks (second dose) and 6 weeks after treatment start that blood was analyzed. Median T cell yield from blood was approximately 150,000.

Each PCR received spiked synthetic TCR analog templates. Repertoires were generated with immunoSEQ multiplex PCR, while TCRdb's copy carries only in-frame clones and drops some. The repertoire holds 50,000 to 55,000 clones, roughly four fifths seen once, with approximately 3.8% in the top ten. V gave up 6 bases and J gave up 3 bases, with 5 bases separating them. CDR1 MNHNY and CDR2 SVGAGI come from the germline V gene (reference sequence). This CDR3 region has 11 residues. Regarding time point: pretreatment peripheral blood. This sequence joins TRBV6-6 and TRBJ2-5; D unclear. The sequence was obtained from a man aged 70 or older with urothelial cancer. Sample: PBMCs, taken around atezolizumab (anti-PD-L1) treatment. CDR3 bases: TGTGCCAGCAGCCTCGAAGAGACCCAGTACTTC. Its protein product is CASSLEETQYF.